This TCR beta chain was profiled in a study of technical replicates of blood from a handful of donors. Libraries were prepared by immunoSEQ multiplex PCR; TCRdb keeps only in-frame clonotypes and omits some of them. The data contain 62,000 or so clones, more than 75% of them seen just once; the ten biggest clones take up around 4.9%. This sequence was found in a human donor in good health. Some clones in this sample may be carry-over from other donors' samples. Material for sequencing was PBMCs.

The CDR3 sequence is CASSFGGGSLNTEAFF. The CDR3 DNA follows: TGTGCCAGCAGCTTTGGGGGGGGCAGCTTGAACACTGAAGCTTTCTTT. The chain couples TRBV7-9 to TRBJ1-1, with a possible D match to TRBD1 (6 bases). CDR3 length: 16 amino acids. The germline V gene has CDR1 SEHNR and CDR2 FQNEAQ (reference sequence). Between the trimmed V and J ends, which lost 3 bases and 0 bases, there was a span of 14 bases.